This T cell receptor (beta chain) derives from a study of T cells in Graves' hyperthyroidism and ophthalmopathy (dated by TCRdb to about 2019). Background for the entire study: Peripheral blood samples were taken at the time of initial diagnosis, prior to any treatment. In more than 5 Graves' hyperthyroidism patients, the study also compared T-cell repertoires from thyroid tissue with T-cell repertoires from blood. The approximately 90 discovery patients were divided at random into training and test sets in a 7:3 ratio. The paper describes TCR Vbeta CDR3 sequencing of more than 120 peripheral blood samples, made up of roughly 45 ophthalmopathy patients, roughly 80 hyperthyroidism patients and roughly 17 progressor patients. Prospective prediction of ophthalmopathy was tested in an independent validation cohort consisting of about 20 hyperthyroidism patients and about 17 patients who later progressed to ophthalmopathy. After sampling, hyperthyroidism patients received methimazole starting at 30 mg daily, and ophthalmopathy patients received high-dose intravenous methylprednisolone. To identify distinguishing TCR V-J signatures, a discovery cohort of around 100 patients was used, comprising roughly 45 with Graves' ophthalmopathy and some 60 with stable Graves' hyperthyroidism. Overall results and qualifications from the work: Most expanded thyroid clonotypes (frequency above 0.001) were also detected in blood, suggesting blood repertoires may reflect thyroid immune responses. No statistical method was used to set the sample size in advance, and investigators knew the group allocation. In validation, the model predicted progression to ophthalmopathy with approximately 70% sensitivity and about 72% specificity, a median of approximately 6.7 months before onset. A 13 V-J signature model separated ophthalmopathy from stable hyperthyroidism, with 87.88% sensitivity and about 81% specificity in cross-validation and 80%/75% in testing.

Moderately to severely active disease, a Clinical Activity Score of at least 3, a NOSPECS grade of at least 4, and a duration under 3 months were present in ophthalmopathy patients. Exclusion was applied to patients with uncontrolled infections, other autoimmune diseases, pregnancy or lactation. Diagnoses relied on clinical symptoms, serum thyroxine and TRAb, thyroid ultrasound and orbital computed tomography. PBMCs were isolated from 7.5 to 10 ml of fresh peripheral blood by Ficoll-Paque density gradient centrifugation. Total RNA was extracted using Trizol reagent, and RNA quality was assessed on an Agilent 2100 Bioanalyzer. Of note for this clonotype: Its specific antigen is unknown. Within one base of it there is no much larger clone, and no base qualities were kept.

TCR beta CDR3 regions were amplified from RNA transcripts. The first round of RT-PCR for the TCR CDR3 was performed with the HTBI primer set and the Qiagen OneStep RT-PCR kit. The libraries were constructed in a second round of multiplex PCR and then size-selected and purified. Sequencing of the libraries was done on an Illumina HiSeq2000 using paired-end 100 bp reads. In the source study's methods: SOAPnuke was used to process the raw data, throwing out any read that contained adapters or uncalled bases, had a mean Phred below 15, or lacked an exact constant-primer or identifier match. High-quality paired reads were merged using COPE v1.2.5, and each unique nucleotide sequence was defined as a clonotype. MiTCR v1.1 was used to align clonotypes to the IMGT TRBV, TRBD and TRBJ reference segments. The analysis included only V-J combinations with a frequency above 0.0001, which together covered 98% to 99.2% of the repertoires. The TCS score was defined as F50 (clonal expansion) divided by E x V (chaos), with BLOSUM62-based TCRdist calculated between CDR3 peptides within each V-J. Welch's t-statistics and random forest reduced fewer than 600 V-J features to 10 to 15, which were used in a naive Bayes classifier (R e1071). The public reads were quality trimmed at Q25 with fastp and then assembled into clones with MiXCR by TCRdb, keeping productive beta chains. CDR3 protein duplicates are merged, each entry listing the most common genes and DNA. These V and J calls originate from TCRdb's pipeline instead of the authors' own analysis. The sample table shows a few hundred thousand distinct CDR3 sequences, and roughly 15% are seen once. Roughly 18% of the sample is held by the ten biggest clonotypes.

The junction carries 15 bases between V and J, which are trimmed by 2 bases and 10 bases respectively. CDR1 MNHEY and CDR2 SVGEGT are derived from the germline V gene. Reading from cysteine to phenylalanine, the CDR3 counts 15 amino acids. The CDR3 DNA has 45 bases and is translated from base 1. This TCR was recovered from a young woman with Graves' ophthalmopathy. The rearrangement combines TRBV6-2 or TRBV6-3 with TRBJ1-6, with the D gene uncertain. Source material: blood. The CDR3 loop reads CASSYAQAMGSPLHF. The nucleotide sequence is TGTGCCAGCAGTTACGCCCAGGCCATGGGGTCACCCCTCCACTTT.